The 18 T cell receptor beta chains listed next were all sequenced from one sample in a study of T-cell memory formation after mild COVID-19. TCRdb fed the 5' RACE reads into MiXCR, producing one record per CDR3 protein. The sample holds some 440,000 distinct CDR3 sequences, 25% seen once. The specimen sequenced was PBMCs or a T cell subset sorted from them (not recorded which). The receptors here all came from an adult woman who had mild COVID-19 (a few samples of this study predate the infection). Cell type and time point are not known.

The chain carries TRBV20-1 and TRBJ1-1; TRBD1 agrees at 8 bases. The V gene end was trimmed by 3 bases and the J gene end by 1 base; junction bases not matched to a gene: 7. Per the germline V gene, CDR1 is DFQATT and CDR2 is SNEGSKA (reference sequence). This CDR3 region has 15 residues. CDR3 protein: CSARPGTGTNTEAFF. The CDR3 DNA follows: TGCAGTGCTAGGCCGGGGACAGGTACGAACACTGAAGCTTTCTTT.

The V and J genes are TRBV7-9 and TRBJ1-5; D is unclear. Germline CDR1 and CDR2: SEHNR and FQNEAQ (reference sequence). This CDR3 has 18 amino acids. V was pared by 3 bases and J by 0 bases, with 18 bases between. Here the CDR3 DNA reads TGTGCCAGCAGCTTTAGCGTTCCGGGCAGTACTAGCAATCAGCCCCAGCATTTT. Protein: CASSFSVPGSTSNQPQHF. The whole variable domain, filled in from reference TRBV7-9 and TRBJ1-5, reads DTGVSQNPRHKITKRGQNVTFRCDPISEHNRLYWYRQTLGQGPEFLTYFQNEAQLEKSRLLSDRFSAERPKGSFSTLEIQRTEQGDSAMYLCASSFSVPGSTSNQPQHFGDGTRLSIL.

This clonotype was seen more than once but under ten times. This rearrangement joins TRBV29-1 to TRBJ2-1; 11 positions match TRBD2. The trim removed 6 bases at V and 8 bases at J, leaving 6 bases unmatched. The germline V gene has CDR1 SQVTM and CDR2 ANQGSEA. The CDR3 extends over 13 amino acids. CDR3 in amino acids: CSVPSGRRDEQFF. In DNA, the CDR3 is TGCAGCGTGCCTAGCGGGAGGCGAGATGAGCAGTTCTTC.

This clonotype was observed a few times. The CDR3 DNA is TGTGCCAGCAGCAAAGCCGGTACGGACTACACCTTC. Its translation: CASSKAGTDYTF. The J gene is TRBJ1-2, the V gene TRBV7-8; D gene ambiguous. This CDR3 spans 12 amino acids. Germline lookup yields CDR1 SGHVS and CDR2 FQNEAQ. Trimming stripped 5 bases from V and 10 bases from J, with 14 bases between.

The chain's CDR3 is CATTRGSGSWEQYF. The CDR3 DNA reads as TGTGCCACCACCCGGGGTAGCGGGAGTTGGGAGCAGTACTTC. The rearrangement uses TRBV15 and TRBJ2-7, with 9 bases matching TRBD2. This CDR3 spans 14 amino acids. The ends lost 7 bases at V and 7 bases at J; junction bases unmatched: 11. The germline V gene has CDR1 LNHNV and CDR2 YYDKDF (reference sequence).

This clonotype came up a few times. The genes are TRBV6-5 and TRBJ2-3, with D perhaps assigned TRBD1 or TRBD2 (6 bases each). The germline V gene encodes CDR1 MNHEY and CDR2 SVGAGI. The CDR3 length is 15 residues. V lost 6 bases and J 5 bases, leaving 18 bases between the germline ends. CDR3 sequence: CASRIGGRGIDTQYF. CDR3 DNA: TGTGCCAGCAGGATCGGGGGCCGGGGGATAGATACGCAGTATTTT.

This clonotype was seen ten or more times. The chain uses TRBV7-9 and TRBJ2-7; no definite D call. Germline V gene sequence: CDR1 SEHNR, CDR2 FQNEAQ (reference sequence). The CDR3 runs 12 residues. V was cut by 4 bases and J by 1 base, with 5 bases left in between. The CDR3 loop reads CASSYVSYEQYF. CDR3 nucleotide sequence: TGTGCCAGCAGCTACGTATCCTACGAGCAGTACTTC.

Written as DNA, the CDR3 is TGTGCCACCGCCCGGAGCGGGGGGCTCACAGATACGCAGTATTTT. It yields the protein CATARSGGLTDTQYF. The chain is built from TRBV24-1 and TRBJ2-3; 9 positions agree with TRBD2. Germline CDR1 reads KGHDR; CDR2 reads SFDVKD. The length of the CDR3 is 15 residues. The junction had 8 bases not matched to a gene; V was cut back by 9 bases and J by 2 bases.

The rearrangement joins TRBV3-1 to TRBJ2-1; 8 bases are shared with TRBD2. Germline V gene sequence: CDR1 LGHDT, CDR2 YNNKEL (reference sequence). CDR3 length: 18 amino acids. V gave up 0 bases and J gave up 9 bases; unmatched junction bases: 16. The CDR3 nucleotides read TGTGCCAGCAGCCAAGATCTCGGGGGGGGTAGGGCAATCCGTGAGCAGTTCTTC. Protein: CASSQDLGGGRAIREQFF.

This chain connects TRBV12-3 or TRBV12-4 to TRBJ1-4, with TRBD1 as a possible D gene (5 bases). CDR3 length equals 14 residues. Trimming stripped 5 bases from V and 8 bases from J, with 15 bases between. CDR3 protein: CASSPGGLGEKLFF. The CDR3 bases are TGTGCCAGCAGTCCCGGGGGACTAGGGGAAAAACTGTTTTTT.

The rearrangement links TRBV12-3 or TRBV12-4 to TRBJ2-2; D may correspond to TRBD1 or TRBD2 (5 bases each). Trimming left V 1 base short and J 2 bases short, with 8 bases between. This CDR3 is built from 15 residues. CDR3 residues: CASSLDRDNTGELFF. The CDR3 DNA reads as TGTGCCAGCAGTTTAGATCGGGACAACACCGGGGAGCTGTTTTTT.

CDR3 coding DNA: TGCAGTGCTAGCAGACAGGGGGAAATGTCCTACGAGCAGTACTTC. Its translation: CSASRQGEMSYEQYF. The gene calls are TRBV20-1 and TRBJ2-7, with 9 bases fitting TRBD1. Per the germline V gene, CDR1 is DFQATT and CDR2 is SNEGSKA (reference sequence). J gave up 1 base and V 3 bases, and 7 bases lay outside the gene matches. The CDR3 is 15 amino acids.

The sample holds a few counts of this clonotype. The V gene is TRBV4-1, the J gene TRBJ2-5; D is perhaps TRBD2 (6 bases). CDR3 length: 14 residues. Germline CDR1 MGHRA, CDR2 YSYEKL. V lost 2 bases to trimming and J lost 5 bases, with 12 bases between them. The CDR3 DNA reads as TGCGCCAGCAGCCAACCGGGGGTTTCGGAGACCCAGTACTTC. Residues: CASSQPGVSETQYF.

V is TRBV7-3 and J is TRBJ2-5, with 8 bases lining up with TRBD1. This CDR3 is built from 15 residues. The germline CDR1 and CDR2 sequences are SGHTA and FQGTGA. Trimming cost V 2 bases and J 4 bases; bases outside gene matches: 6. CDR3 loop: CASSLQGAVGETQYF. The CDR3 DNA sequence: TGTGCCAGCAGCTTACAGGGGGCGGTGGGAGAGACCCAGTACTTC.

The J gene is TRBJ2-1, the V gene TRBV7-2; 14 bases map to TRBD2. The CDR3 is 16 residues long. Unmatched junction bases numbered 5, after V lost 5 bases and J lost 5 bases. Germline V CDR1 and CDR2: SGHTA, FQGNSA. The CDR3 region has the DNA TGTGCCAGCAGCATAGGACTAGCGGGAGGCGACAATGAGCAGTTCTTC. Amino acid sequence: CASSIGLAGGDNEQFF.

The rearrangement links TRBV7-2 to TRBJ2-1; possible D gene TRBD2, 5 bases. The germline CDR1 and CDR2 sequences are SGHTA and FQGNSA. Trimming took off 5 bases at V and 9 bases at J, with 23 bases between the two ends. This CDR3 spans 16 amino acids. For the CDR3, the DNA is TGTGCCAGCAGCCGCGGTGGAGTAGGTACACGGGGTGAGCAGTTCTTC. This sequence encodes CASSRGGVGTRGEQFF.

The chain joins TRBV4-1 to TRBJ2-3; D remains ambiguous. V was clipped by 2 bases and J by 5 bases, with 8 bases between them. CDR3 length: 13 amino acids. CDR1 is MGHRA and CDR2 is YSYEKL in the germline V gene. In DNA form, the CDR3 reads TGCGCCAGCAGCCAATACAGTCAAGATACGCAGTATTTT. It is translated as CASSQYSQDTQYF.

The rearrangement joins TRBV15 to TRBJ1-1; TRBD1 might be the D (5 bases). Trimming took off 1 base at V and 1 base at J, with 10 bases between the two ends. The CDR3 spans 15 residues. Per the germline V gene, CDR1 is LNHNV and CDR2 is YYDKDF (reference sequence). This CDR3 reads CATSRVTGKNTEAFF. The CDR3 nucleotides read TGTGCCACCAGCAGAGTCACAGGAAAGAACACTGAAGCTTTCTTT.